This T cell receptor beta chain was captured in a study of blood T cell repertoires in COVID-19. About the research overall: COVID-19 samples, acute and convalescent, were from the United States, Italy and Spain. T cells, B-cell-depleted T cells, or PBMCs supplied cDNA or gDNA.

Authors' analysis steps: Amplification of reference gene primers was used by the study to estimate nucleated cell counts. Clones were read by immunoSEQ multiplex PCR, and TCRdb kept only the in-frame ones, dropping some. D and trimming come from the DNA, and the V and J calls and clone size come from that table. The sample carries about 670,000 clones, 75% to 90% recorded once. Comment on this clone: This sample includes further DNA sequences coding for the same CDR3.

The V end was cut by 5 bases, the J end by 4 bases, with 8 bases between. The CDR3 length is 12 residues. The sequence came from a woman under 30 with acute or convalescent COVID-19. Sequencing was carried out using peripheral blood. The chain links TRBV12-3 or TRBV12-4 to TRBJ1-2, with D unclear. CDR3 in DNA: TGTGCCAGCAGTCCAGGCCTCTATGGCTACACCTTC. It codes for CASSPGLYGYTF.